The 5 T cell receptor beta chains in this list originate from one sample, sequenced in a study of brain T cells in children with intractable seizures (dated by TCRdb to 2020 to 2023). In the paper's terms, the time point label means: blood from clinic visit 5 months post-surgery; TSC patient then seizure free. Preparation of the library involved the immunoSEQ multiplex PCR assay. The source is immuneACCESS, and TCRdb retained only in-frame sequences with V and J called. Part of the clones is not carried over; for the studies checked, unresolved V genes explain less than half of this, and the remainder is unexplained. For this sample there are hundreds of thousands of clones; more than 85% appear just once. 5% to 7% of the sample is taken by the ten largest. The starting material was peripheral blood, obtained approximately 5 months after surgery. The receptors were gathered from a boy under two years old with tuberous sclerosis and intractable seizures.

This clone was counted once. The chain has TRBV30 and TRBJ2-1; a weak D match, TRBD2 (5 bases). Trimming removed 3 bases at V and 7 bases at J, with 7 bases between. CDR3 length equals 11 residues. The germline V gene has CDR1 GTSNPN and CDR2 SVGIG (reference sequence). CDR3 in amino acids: CAWSPGNEQFF. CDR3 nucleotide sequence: TGTGCCTGGAGCCCGGGAAATGAGCAGTTCTTC.

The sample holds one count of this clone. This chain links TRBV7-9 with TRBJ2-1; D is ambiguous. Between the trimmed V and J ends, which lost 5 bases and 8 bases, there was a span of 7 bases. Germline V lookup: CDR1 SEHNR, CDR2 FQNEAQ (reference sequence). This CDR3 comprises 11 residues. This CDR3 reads CASSNRHEQFF. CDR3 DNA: TGTGCCAGCAGCAATCGGCATGAGCAGTTCTTC.

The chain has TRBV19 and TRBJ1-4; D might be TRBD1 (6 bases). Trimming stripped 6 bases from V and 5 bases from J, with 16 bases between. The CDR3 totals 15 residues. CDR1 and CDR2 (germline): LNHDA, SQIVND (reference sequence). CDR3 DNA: TGTGCCAGTAGAACTCAGGGGCGTAAGAATGAAAAACTGTTTTTT. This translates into CASRTQGRKNEKLFF.

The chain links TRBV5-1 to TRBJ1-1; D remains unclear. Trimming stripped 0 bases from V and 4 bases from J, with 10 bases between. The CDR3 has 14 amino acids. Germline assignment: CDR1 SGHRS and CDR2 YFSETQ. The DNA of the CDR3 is TGCGCCAGCAGCTTGGTTTCGTTACCCACTGAAGCTTTCTTT. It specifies CASSLVSLPTEAFF.

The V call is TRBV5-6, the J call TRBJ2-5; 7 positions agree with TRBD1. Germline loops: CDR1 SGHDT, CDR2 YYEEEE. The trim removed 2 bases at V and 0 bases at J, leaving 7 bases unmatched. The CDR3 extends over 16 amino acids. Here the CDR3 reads CASSFLGQAHQETQYF. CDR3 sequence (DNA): TGTGCCAGCAGCTTTCTAGGACAGGCACACCAAGAGACCCAGTACTTC.